The present T cell receptor (beta chain) was sequenced within a study of T cells after yellow fever vaccination. Study results and caveats: A secondary response was less intense yet reached its peak sooner, at day 5 versus 15. At about 97% for CD4 and about 88% for CD8, most primary-vaccination clones showed up again after the booster.

One entry per CDR3 protein results from TCRdb running MiXCR on the 5' RACE reads. The table has about 340,000 distinct CDR3 sequences, around an eighth seen once; the top ten hold more than 3%. Germline CDR1 is SGHRS and CDR2 is YFSETQ. The V segment lost 0 bases and the J segment 7 bases; nucleotides outside the gene matches: 6. CDR3 length: 15 amino acids. The table lists this clonotype with a few counts. The antigen is not known. The genes are TRBV5-1 and TRBJ2-1; 8 bases agree with TRBD1. The sample consisted of CD4+ T cells sorted from PBMCs, taken 15 days after the yellow fever booster vaccination. The receptor comes from a man younger than 35 who received the YFV17D yellow fever vaccine. The CDR3 region has the DNA TGCGCCAGCAGCTTGGTAGGACAGGGCATAAATGAGCAGTTCTTC. It yields the protein CASSLVGQGINEQFF. Drawing the rest from reference TRBV5-1 and TRBJ2-1, the complete variable domain is KAGVTQTPRYLIKTRGQQVTLSCSPISGHRSVSWYQQTPGQGLQFLFEYFSETQRNKGNFPGRFSGRQFSNSRSEMNVSTLELGDSALYLCASSLVGQGINEQFFGPGTRLTVL.